This T cell receptor beta chain was retrieved from a study of cytomegalovirus exposure and HLA in healthy donors. It was with 60 Vbeta and 13 Jbeta primers that the PCR ran. Produced via immunoSEQ multiplex PCR; TCRdb's table is partial and in-frame only. The sample shows some 160,000 clones, about three quarters of them seen only once. Germline CDR1 and CDR2: MNHEY and SVGAGI. V was clipped by 6 bases and J by 5 bases; unmatched bases: 7. The length of the CDR3 is 14 residues. Sequenced sample: PBMCs. The sequence came from a woman in her forties in good health and CMV-seropositive. The chain links TRBV6-5 to TRBJ1-5, with 7 bases matching TRBD1. CDR3 region: CASSVDRVDQPQHF. The CDR3 nucleotides are TGTGCCAGCAGCGTCGACAGGGTGGATCAGCCCCAGCATTTT.